These T cell receptor beta chains were read from a single sample in a study of blood T cell repertoires in COVID-19. Libraries were prepared by immunoSEQ multiplex PCR; TCRdb keeps only in-frame clonotypes and omits some of them. The data hold 110,000 to 150,000 clones, with 75% to 90% observed a single time. Sequencing was carried out using peripheral blood. The source is a man between 60 and 75 years old with active or convalescent COVID-19. CDR3s include the opening cysteine and the closing phenylalanine or tryptophan.

CDR3 protein: CASSLGGSSYNEQFF
V gene: TRBV11-3

CDR3 protein: CASSRTDDTEAFF
V gene: TRBV2

CDR3 protein: CASSKELGTGRVYVNQPQHF
V gene: TRBV21-1

CDR3 protein: CASSGLAGTDTQYF
V gene: TRBV19

CDR3 protein: CSVGGGRGHNEQFF
V gene: TRBV29-1

CDR3 protein: CASSPGLAGLTDTQYF
V gene: TRBV19

CDR3 protein: CASIRGGFTEAFF
V gene: TRBV12-3/TRBV12-4

CDR3 protein: CAIPKTGKNEKLFF
V gene: TRBV7-9

CDR3 protein: CASSLGTGEETQYF
V gene: TRBV18

CDR3 protein: CASSRGYNEQFF
V gene: TRBV6-5

CDR3 protein: CSVEDRGTSGGGTDTQYF
V gene: TRBV29-1